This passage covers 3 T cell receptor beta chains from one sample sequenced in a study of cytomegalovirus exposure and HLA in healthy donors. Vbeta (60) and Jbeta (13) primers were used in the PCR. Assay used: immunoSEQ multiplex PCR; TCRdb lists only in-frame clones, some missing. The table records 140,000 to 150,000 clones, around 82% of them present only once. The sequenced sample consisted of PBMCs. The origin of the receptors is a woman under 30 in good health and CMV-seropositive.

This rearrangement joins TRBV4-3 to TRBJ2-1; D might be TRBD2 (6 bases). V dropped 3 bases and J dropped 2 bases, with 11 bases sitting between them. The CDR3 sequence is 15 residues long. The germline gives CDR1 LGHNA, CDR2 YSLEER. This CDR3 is CASSHGGAAYNEQFF. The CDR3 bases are TGCGCCAGCAGCCATGGCGGGGCCGCCTACAATGAGCAGTTCTTC.

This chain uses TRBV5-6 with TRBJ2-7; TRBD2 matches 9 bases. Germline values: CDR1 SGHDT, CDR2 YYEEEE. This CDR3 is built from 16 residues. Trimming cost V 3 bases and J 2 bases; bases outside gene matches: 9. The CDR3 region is CASSSSPSSGAYEQYF. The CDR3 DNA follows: TGTGCCAGCAGCTCCAGTCCTTCTAGCGGGGCCTACGAGCAGTACTTC. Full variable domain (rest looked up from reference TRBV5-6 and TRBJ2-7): DAGVTQSPTHLIKTRGQQVTLRCSPKSGHDTVSWYQQALGQGPQFIFQYYEEEERQRGNFPDRFSGHQFPNYSSELNVNALLLGDSALYLCASSSSPSSGAYEQYFGPGTRLTVT.

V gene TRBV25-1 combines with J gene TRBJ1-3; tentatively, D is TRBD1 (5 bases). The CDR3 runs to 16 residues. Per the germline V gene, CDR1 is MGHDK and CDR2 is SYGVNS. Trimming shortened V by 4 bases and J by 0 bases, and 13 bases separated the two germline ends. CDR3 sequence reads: CASSAPTERSGNTIYF. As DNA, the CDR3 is TGTGCCAGCAGTGCCCCGACAGAGCGCTCTGGAAACACCATATATTTT.